What follows are 7 T cell receptor beta chains derived from one specimen sequenced in a study of blood T cell repertoires in COVID-19. Sequencing was performed with immunoSEQ multiplex PCR; in TCRdb, only in-frame clones are kept and a portion is missing. The table has 350,000 to 450,000 clones, approximately 93% seen once. Material: PBMCs or T cells enriched from blood (not recorded which). The receptors here all came from a middle-aged woman who had been exposed to COVID-19.

The chain recombines TRBV11-1 with TRBJ2-5; TRBD2 matches 8 bases. From germline, CDR1 is SGHAT and CDR2 FQDESV (reference sequence). After removal of 5 bases from V and 0 bases from J, the junction contained 8 bases not matched to a gene. This CDR3 spans 16 amino acids. Here the CDR3 reads CASSPGSGGYQETQYF. The CDR3 DNA sequence: TGTGCCAGCAGCCCCGGGAGCGGGGGATACCAAGAGACCCAGTACTTC.

V and J are TRBV5-1 and TRBJ1-5; 7 positions match TRBD1. The V segment lost 0 bases and the J segment 3 bases; nucleotides outside the gene matches: 3. Germline V gene data show CDR1 as SGHRS and CDR2 as YFSETQ. This CDR3 has 15 amino acids. This CDR3 reads CASSLAGQINQPQHF. The CDR3, as DNA: TGCGCCAGCAGCTTGGCGGGACAGATCAATCAGCCCCAGCATTTT.

In its sample, this clone was seen once. The V and J genes are TRBV2 and TRBJ1-6; D is undetermined. This CDR3 has 15 amino acids. V was shortened by 4 bases and J by 0 bases, with 7 bases between the two germline ends. Germline loops: CDR1 SNHLY, CDR2 FYNNEI. CDR3 nucleotide sequence: TGTGCCAGCAGTGTTGGGAGCTCCTATAATTCACCCCTCCACTTT. Amino acid sequence: CASSVGSSYNSPLHF.

V and J are TRBV30 and TRBJ1-4; TRBD1 matches 7 bases. The CDR3 length is 15 residues. CDR1 GTSNPN and CDR2 SVGIG come from the germline V gene (reference sequence). V dropped 2 bases and J dropped 4; count of bases not matched to a gene: 7. The CDR3 here is CAWSLKTGFNEKLFF. DNA of the CDR3: TGTGCCTGGAGTTTAAAGACAGGGTTTAATGAAAAACTGTTTTTT.

The chain uses TRBV7-2 and TRBJ1-2; perhaps TRBD1 as D (6 bases). V lost 1 base to trimming and J lost 8 bases, with 14 bases between them. The CDR3 covers 14 residues. Germline V gives CDR1 SGHTA, CDR2 FQGNSA. The DNA of the CDR3 is TGTGCCAGCAGCTTAGGACGGGGGGCTAGGGGCTACACCTTC. This translates into CASSLGRGARGYTF.

The chain uses TRBV28 and TRBJ1-4; TRBD1 is a possible D gene (6 bases). CDR1 and CDR2 from the germline V gene are MDHEN and SYDVKM. V was shortened by 7 bases and J by 8 bases, with 14 bases between the two germline ends. The CDR3 consists of 13 residues. CDR3 region: CASMGGAEEKLFF. For the CDR3, the DNA is TGTGCCAGCATGGGGGGGGCCGAGGAAAAACTGTTTTTT.

This rearrangement joins TRBV5-8 to TRBJ2-5; 9 nucleotides agree with TRBD1. This CDR3 has 16 residues. V was pared by 4 bases and J by 5 bases, with 12 bases of the junction left unmatched. Germline CDR1 SGHTS, CDR2 YDEGEE. The CDR3 region is CASSRGIDDRGETQYF. The CDR3 DNA is TGTGCCAGCAGCCGCGGGATCGATGACAGGGGGGAGACCCAGTACTTC.